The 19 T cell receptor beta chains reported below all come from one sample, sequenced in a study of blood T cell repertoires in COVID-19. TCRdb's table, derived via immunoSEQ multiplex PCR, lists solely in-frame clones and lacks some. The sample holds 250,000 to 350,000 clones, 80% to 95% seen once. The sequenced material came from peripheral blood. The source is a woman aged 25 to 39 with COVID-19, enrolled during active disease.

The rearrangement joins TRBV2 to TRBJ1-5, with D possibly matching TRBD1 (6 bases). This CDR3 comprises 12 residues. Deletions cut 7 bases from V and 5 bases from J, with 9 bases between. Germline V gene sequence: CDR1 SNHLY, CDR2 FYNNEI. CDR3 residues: CASTTGYQPQHF. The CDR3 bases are TGTGCCAGCACCACAGGGTATCAGCCCCAGCATTTT.

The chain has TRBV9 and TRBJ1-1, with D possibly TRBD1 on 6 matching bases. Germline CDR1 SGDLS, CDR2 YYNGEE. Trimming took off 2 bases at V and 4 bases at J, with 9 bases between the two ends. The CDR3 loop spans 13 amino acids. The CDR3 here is CASSVNRVTEAFF. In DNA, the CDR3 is TGTGCCAGCAGCGTGAACAGGGTCACTGAAGCTTTCTTT.

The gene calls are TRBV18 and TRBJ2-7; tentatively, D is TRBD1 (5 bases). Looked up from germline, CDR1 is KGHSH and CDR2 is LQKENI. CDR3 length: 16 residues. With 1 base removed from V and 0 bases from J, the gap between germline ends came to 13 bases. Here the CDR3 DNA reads TGTGCCAGCTCACCACTTTTCGGAGACAGCTCCTACGAGCAGTACTTC. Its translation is CASSPLFGDSSYEQYF.

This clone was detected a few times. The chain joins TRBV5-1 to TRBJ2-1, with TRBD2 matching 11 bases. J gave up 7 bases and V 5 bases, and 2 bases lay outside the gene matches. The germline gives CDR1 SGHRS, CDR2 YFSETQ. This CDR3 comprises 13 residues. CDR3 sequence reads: CASRASGRNEQFF. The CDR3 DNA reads TGCGCCAGCAGGGCTAGCGGGAGGAATGAGCAGTTCTTC. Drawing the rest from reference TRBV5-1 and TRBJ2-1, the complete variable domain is KAGVTQTPRYLIKTRGQQVTLSCSPISGHRSVSWYQQTPGQGLQFLFEYFSETQRNKGNFPGRFSGRQFSNSRSEMNVSTLELGDSALYLCASRASGRNEQFFGPGTRLTVL.

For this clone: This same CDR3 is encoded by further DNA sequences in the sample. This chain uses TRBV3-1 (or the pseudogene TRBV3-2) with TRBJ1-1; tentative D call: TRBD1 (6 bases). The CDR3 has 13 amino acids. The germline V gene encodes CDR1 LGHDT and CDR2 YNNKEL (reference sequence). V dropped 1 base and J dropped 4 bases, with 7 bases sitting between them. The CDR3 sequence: CASSQGGGTEAFF. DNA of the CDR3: TGTGCCAGCAGCCAAGGAGGGGGCACTGAAGCTTTCTTT.

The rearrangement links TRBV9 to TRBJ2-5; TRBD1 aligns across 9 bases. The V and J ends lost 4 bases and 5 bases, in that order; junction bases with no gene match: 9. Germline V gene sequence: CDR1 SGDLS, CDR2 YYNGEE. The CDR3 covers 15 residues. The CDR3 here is CASSSGQGEEETQYF. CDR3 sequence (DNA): TGTGCCAGCAGCTCGGGACAGGGAGAGGAGGAGACCCAGTACTTC.

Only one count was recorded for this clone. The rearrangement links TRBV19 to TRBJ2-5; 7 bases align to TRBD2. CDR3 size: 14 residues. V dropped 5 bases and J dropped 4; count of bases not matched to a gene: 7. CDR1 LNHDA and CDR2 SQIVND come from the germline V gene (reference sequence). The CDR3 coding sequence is TGTGCCAGTAGTGTGGTTCCGGGGGGAGAGACCCAGTACTTC. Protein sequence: CASSVVPGGETQYF.

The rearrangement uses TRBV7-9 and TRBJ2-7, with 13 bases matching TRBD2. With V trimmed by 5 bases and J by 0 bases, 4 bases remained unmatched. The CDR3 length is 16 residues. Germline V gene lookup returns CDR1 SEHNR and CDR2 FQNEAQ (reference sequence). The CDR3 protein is CASSGLAGVFSYEQYF. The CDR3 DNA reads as TGTGCCAGCAGCGGACTAGCGGGAGTTTTCTCCTACGAGCAGTACTTC.

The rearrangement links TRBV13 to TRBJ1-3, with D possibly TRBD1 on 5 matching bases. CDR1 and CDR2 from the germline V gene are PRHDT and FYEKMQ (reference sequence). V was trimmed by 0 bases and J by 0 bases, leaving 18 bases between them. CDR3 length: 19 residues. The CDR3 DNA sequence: TGTGCCAGCAGCTTAGGAGGGGTATTCGGCAGTTCCTCTGGAAACACCATATATTTT. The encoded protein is CASSLGGVFGSSSGNTIYF.

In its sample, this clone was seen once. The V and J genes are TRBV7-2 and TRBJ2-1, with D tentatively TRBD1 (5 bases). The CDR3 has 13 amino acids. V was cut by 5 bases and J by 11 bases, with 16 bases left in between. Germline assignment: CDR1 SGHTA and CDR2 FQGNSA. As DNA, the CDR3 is TGTGCCAGCAGCACACAATCTGGGGCCCAGCAGTTCTTC. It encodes CASSTQSGAQQFF. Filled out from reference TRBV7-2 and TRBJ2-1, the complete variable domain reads GAGVSQSPSNKVTEKGKDVELRCDPISGHTALYWYRQSLGQGLEFLIYFQGNSAPDKSGLPSDRFSAERTGGSVSTLTIQRTQQEDSAVYLCASSTQSGAQQFFGPGTRLTVL.

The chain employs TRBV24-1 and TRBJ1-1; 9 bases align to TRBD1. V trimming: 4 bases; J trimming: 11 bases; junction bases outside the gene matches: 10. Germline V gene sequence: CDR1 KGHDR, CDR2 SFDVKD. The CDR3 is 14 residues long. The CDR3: CATSEPTMDRGAFF. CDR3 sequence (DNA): TGTGCCACCAGTGAGCCGACGATGGACAGGGGTGCTTTCTTT.

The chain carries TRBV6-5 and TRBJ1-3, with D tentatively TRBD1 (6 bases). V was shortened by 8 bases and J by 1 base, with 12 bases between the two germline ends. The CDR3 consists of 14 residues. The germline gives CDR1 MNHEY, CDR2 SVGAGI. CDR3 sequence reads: CASGGGQSGNTIYF. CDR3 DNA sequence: TGTGCCAGCGGGGGGGGGCAATCTGGAAACACCATATATTTT.

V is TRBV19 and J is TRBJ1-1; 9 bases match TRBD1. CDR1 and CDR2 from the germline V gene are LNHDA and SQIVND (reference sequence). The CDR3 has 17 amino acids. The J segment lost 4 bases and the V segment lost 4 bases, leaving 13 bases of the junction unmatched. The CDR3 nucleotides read TGTGCCAGTAGTAGCCCCCCCGGGACAGGGCCCTCCACTGAAGCTTTCTTT. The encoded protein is CASSSPPGTGPSTEAFF.

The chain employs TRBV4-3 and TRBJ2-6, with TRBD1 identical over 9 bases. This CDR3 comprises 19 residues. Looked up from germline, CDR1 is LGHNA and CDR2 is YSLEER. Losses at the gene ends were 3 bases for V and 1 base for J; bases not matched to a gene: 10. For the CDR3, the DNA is TGCGCCAGCAGCCACCGGACAGGGGCGCCTCCTTCTGGGGCCAACGTCCTGACTTTC. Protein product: CASSHRTGAPPSGANVLTF.

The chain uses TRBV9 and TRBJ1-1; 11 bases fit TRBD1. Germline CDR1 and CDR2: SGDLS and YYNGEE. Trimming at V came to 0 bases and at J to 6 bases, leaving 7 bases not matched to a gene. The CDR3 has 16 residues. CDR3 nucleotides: TGTGCCAGCAGCGTAGCATCGGGACAGGGGGGCTCTGAAGCTTTCTTT. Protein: CASSVASGQGGSEAFF.

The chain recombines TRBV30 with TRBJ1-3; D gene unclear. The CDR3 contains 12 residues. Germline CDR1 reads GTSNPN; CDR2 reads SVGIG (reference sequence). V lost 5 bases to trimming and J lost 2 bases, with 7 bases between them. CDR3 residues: CAWSGAGNTIYF. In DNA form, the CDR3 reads TGTGCCTGGTCCGGGGCTGGAAACACCATATATTTT.

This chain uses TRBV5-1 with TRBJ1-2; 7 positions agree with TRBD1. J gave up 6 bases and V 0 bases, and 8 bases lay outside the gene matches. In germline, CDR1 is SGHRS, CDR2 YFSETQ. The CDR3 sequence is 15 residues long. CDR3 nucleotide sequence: TGCGCCAGCAGCTTGGCCGGGACAGTACTTGATGGCTACACCTTC. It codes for CASSLAGTVLDGYTF.

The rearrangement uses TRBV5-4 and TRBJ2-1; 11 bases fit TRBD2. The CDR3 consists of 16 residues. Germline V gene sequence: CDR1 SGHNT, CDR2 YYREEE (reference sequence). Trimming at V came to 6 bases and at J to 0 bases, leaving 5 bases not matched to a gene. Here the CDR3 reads CASTKGTSGSYNEQFF. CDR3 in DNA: TGTGCCAGCACTAAGGGGACTAGCGGCTCCTACAATGAGCAGTTCTTC.

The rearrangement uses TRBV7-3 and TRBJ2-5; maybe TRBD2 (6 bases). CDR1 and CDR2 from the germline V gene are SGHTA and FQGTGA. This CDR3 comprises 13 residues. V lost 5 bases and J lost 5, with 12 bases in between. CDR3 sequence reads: CASSPRAGETQYF. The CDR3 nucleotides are TGTGCCAGCAGCCCACGGGCGGGGGAGACCCAGTACTTC.